The 22 T cell receptor beta chains reported below all come from one sample, sequenced in a study of spatial heterogeneity in lung cancer. TCRdb passed the 5' RACE reads through MiXCR, listing each CDR3 protein once. The table lists nearly 95,000 distinct CDR3 sequences, roughly 19% of them singletons. The time point is: blood at routine non-recurrence follow-up after resection. The sequencing used PBMCs, collected at follow-up. All receptors come from a male donor with early-stage non-small cell lung cancer.

This clonotype showed up just a few times. The V gene is TRBV12-3 or TRBV12-4, the J gene TRBJ1-3, with D possibly matching TRBD1 (6 bases). V was pared by 5 bases and J by 0 bases, with 11 bases between. The length of the CDR3 is 15 residues. CDR3 residues: CASSPGTNSGNTIYF. The CDR3 DNA sequence: TGTGCCAGCAGTCCCGGGACAAACTCTGGAAACACCATATATTTT.

This clonotype was counted between two and nine times. The rearrangement joins TRBV3-1 to TRBJ2-5; no definite D call. This CDR3 has 14 residues. Per the germline V gene, CDR1 is LGHDT and CDR2 is YNNKEL (reference sequence). V lost 3 bases to trimming and J lost 6 bases, with 14 bases between them. The CDR3 region is CASSQDGLLKTQYF. For the CDR3, the DNA is TGTGCCAGCAGCCAGGACGGTCTCTTGAAGACCCAGTACTTC.

The rearrangement joins TRBV11-2 to TRBJ2-7, with D tentatively TRBD2 (5 bases). Germline assignment: CDR1 SGHAT and CDR2 FQNNGV. The V and J ends lost 3 bases and 1 base respectively, with 16 bases between them. The CDR3 is 16 amino acids. The CDR3 nucleotides are TGTGCCAGCAGCTTCGGATTGGGAGTAGGATCCTACGAGCAGTACTTC. This translates into CASSFGLGVGSYEQYF.

This clonotype was seen repeatedly, ten times or more. The chain recombines TRBV27 with TRBJ2-7; D tentatively reads TRBD1 or TRBD2 (5 bases each). CDR3 length: 15 amino acids. V dropped 6 bases and J dropped 1 base, with 16 bases sitting between them. The germline V gene has CDR1 MNHEY and CDR2 SMNVEV (reference sequence). CDR3 nucleotides: TGTGCCAGCAGCCAGGGACCCAGCACTTCCTACGAGCAGTACGTC. Protein: CASSQGPSTSYEQYV.

In this sample, this clonotype turned up many times. The J gene is TRBJ1-5, the V gene TRBV27; possible D gene TRBD1, 5 bases. This CDR3 contains 15 residues. CDR1 is MNHEY, CDR2 SMNVEV, per germline (reference sequence). V was trimmed by 0 bases and J by 6 bases, leaving 12 bases between them. The CDR3 here is CASSLSIIGGQPQHF. The CDR3 DNA sequence: TGTGCCAGCAGTTTATCGATAATTGGGGGTCAGCCCCAGCATTTT.

The chain carries TRBV3-1 and TRBJ2-6; D gene uncertain. CDR3 length: 17 residues. Per germline, CDR1 LGHDT and CDR2 YNNKEL (reference sequence). Deletions cut 1 base from V and 0 bases from J, with 10 bases between. CDR3 nucleotide sequence: TGTGCCAGCAGCCAAGGCCCTACAGCCTCTGGGGCCAACGTCCTGACTTTC. Amino acid sequence: CASSQGPTASGANVLTF.

This clonotype was found once. This may arise from a read error, as a much more abundant clone is one base away. The CDR3 DNA is TGTGCCAGCAGTCACCGGACAGGGCGAGGCGAAAAACAGTTTTTT. Amino acid sequence: CASSHRTGRGEKQFF. This chain connects TRBV6-5 to TRBJ1-4, with 8 bases aligning to TRBD1. Per the germline V gene, CDR1 is MNHEY and CDR2 is SVGAGI. The CDR3 has 15 residues.

The chain carries TRBV2 and TRBJ2-1, with 9 bases that match TRBD2. The J segment lost 2 bases and the V segment lost 0 bases, leaving 8 bases of the junction unmatched. The CDR3 runs 18 residues. CDR1 and CDR2 (germline): SNHLY, FYNNEI. For the CDR3, the DNA is TGTGCCAGCAGTGAAGCGGGACTAGCAAAGCCCGCCTACAATGAGCAGTTCTTC. This translates into CASSEAGLAKPAYNEQFF.

This clonotype turned up a few times. V gene TRBV20-1 combines with J gene TRBJ2-5; 16 bases line up with TRBD2. Germline V CDR1 and CDR2: DFQATT, SNEGSKA (reference sequence). This CDR3 is 16 amino acids long. Trimming took 6 bases from V and 5 from J; bases not matched to a gene: 9. The chain's CDR3 is CSAGTSGGDLFETQYF. CDR3 bases: TGCAGTGCCGGGACTAGCGGGGGGGACCTTTTCGAGACCCAGTACTTC.

This clonotype was detected ten times or more. V and J are TRBV20-1 and TRBJ2-3; D gene uncertain. CDR3 length equals 12 residues. With 6 bases removed from V and 1 base from J, the gap between germline ends came to 8 bases. Germline V CDR1 and CDR2: DFQATT, SNEGSKA (reference sequence). The CDR3 DNA reads as TGCAGTGCCCCACTGGGCACAGATACGCAGTATTTT. It encodes CSAPLGTDTQYF.

J is TRBJ2-1 and V is TRBV7-2; tentative D call: TRBD2 (7 bases). V was clipped by 7 bases and J by 9 bases, with 19 bases between them. This CDR3 spans 14 amino acids. Looked up from germline, CDR1 is SGHTA and CDR2 is FQGNSA. CDR3 sequence (DNA): TGTGCCAGCACCGCGGGGGCCTCCCCGCTTGAGCAGTTCTTC. Translated: CASTAGASPLEQFF.

This clonotype was counted at least ten times. The chain recombines TRBV5-4 with TRBJ2-2; weak D call: TRBD1 (6 bases). V gave up 5 bases and J gave up 8 bases, with 10 bases separating them. Germline assignment: CDR1 SGHNT and CDR2 YYREEE (reference sequence). The length of the CDR3 is 12 residues. CDR3 coding DNA: TGTGCCAGCAGTCAGGGGTATGGGGAGCTGTTTTTT. This codes for CASSQGYGELFF.

This clonotype was seen a handful of times. J is TRBJ2-7 and V is TRBV6-5; D may match TRBD1 or TRBD2 (6 bases each). Germline-derived CDR1 and CDR2 are MNHEY and SVGAGI. The V and J ends lost 4 bases and 7 bases respectively, with 23 bases between them. The CDR3 totals 16 residues. CDR3 sequence reads: CASSSETGLGAGEQYF. The CDR3, as DNA: TGTGCCAGCAGTTCCGAGACAGGTCTAGGGGCGGGGGAGCAGTACTTC.

This clonotype appeared a few times. J is TRBJ1-1 and V is TRBV5-1, with 7 bases lining up with TRBD1. In germline, CDR1 is SGHRS, CDR2 YFSETQ. This CDR3 comprises 15 residues. With 3 bases clipped from V and 7 bases from J, the junction kept 12 bases outside the gene matches. As DNA, the CDR3 is TGCGCCAGCAGCTCGTTAATGCCCGGGACAGATGAAGCTTTCTTT. It codes for CASSSLMPGTDEAFF.

A few counts support this clonotype. The genes are TRBV4-1 and TRBJ1-6, with a possible D match to TRBD1 (5 bases). The CDR3 consists of 15 residues. Between the trimmed V and J ends, which lost 3 bases and 10 bases, there was a span of 16 bases. Germline CDR1 and CDR2: MGHRA and YSYEKL. Here the CDR3 DNA reads TGCGCCAGCAGCCATACGGGAGGGGCAGACTCACCCCTCCACTTT. Protein: CASSHTGGADSPLHF.

The chain uses TRBV5-1 and TRBJ1-2, with D perhaps TRBD1 (5 bases). This CDR3 has 15 residues. V lost 3 bases and J 4 bases, leaving 16 bases between the germline ends. Germline assignment: CDR1 SGHRS and CDR2 YFSETQ. The CDR3 loop reads CASSSGAGRPYGYTF. As DNA, the CDR3 is TGCGCCAGCAGCTCTGGGGCAGGGCGGCCCTATGGCTACACCTTC.

This clonotype was found a few times. The chain couples TRBV3-1 to TRBJ1-2, with D maybe TRBD1 (5 bases). The germline V and J ends were trimmed by 3 bases and 6 bases, with 14 bases remaining between them. Germline V lookup: CDR1 LGHDT, CDR2 YNNKEL (reference sequence). The length of the CDR3 is 14 residues. The CDR3 loop reads CASSHYSGPDGYTF. As DNA, the CDR3 is TGTGCCAGCAGCCACTATTCAGGGCCCGATGGCTACACCTTC.

The chain combines TRBV24-1 with TRBJ2-5; tentative D call: TRBD2 (5 bases). V was shortened by 3 bases and J by 2 bases, with 9 bases between the two germline ends. The CDR3 is made up of 14 amino acids. Germline values: CDR1 KGHDR, CDR2 SFDVKD. CDR3 bases: TGTGCCACCAGTGATGACGGGGTGCAAGAGACCCAGTACTTC. The encoded protein is CATSDDGVQETQYF.

This clonotype was seen more than once but under ten times. The chain has TRBV20-1 and TRBJ1-2, with D hard to call. Germline V gene lookup returns CDR1 DFQATT and CDR2 SNEGSKA (reference sequence). Trimming removed 4 bases at V and 3 bases at J, with 15 bases between. The CDR3 is 14 residues long. The CDR3 bases are TGCAGTGCTAAGGTCGGTAGCGGATACTATGGCTACACCTTC. Its protein is CSAKVGSGYYGYTF.

This clonotype was observed at least ten times. V gene TRBV7-9 combines with J gene TRBJ2-5; no firm D call. The V gene lost 1 base and the J gene lost 5 bases, with 14 bases spanning the gap. This CDR3 comprises 15 residues. CDR1 is SEHNR, CDR2 FQNEAQ, per germline (reference sequence). The DNA of the CDR3 is TGTGCCAGCAGCTTAGGGTCAGGACCCGGGGAGACCCAGTACTTC. Translation: CASSLGSGPGETQYF.

This clonotype showed up just a few times. The chain recombines TRBV2 with TRBJ2-5, with 9 bases matching TRBD1. CDR1 is SNHLY, CDR2 FYNNEI, per germline. Losses at the gene ends were 6 bases for V and 5 bases for J; bases not matched to a gene: 7. The CDR3 has 14 residues. The CDR3 spells CASSPDRGLETQYF. The CDR3 bases are TGTGCCAGCAGCCCAGACAGGGGGTTGGAGACCCAGTACTTC.

The chain uses TRBV19 and TRBJ2-5; no firm D call. The V and J ends lost 4 bases and 1 base respectively, with 10 bases between them. The CDR3 covers 14 residues. CDR1 LNHDA and CDR2 SQIVND come from the germline V gene (reference sequence). CDR3 in DNA: TGTGCCAGTAGTAGAATGCAGATCCAAGAGACCCAGTACTTC. Protein sequence: CASSRMQIQETQYF.